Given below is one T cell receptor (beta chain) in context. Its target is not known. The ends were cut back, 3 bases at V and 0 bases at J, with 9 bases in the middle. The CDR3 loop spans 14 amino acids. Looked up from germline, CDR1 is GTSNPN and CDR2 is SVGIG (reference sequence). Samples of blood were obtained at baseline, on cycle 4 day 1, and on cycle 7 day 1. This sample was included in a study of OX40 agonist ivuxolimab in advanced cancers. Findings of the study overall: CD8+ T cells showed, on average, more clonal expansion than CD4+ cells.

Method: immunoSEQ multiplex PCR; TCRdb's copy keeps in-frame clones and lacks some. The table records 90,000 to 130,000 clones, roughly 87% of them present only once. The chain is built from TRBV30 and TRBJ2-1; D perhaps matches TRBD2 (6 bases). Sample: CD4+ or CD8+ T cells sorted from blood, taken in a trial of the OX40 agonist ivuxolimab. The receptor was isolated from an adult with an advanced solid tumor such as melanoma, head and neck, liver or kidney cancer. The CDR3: CAWRRGSSYNEQFF. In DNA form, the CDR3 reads TGTGCCTGGAGACGGGGGAGCTCCTACAATGAGCAGTTCTTC.